This is a list of T cell receptor beta chains from one sample in a study of shared clonotypes between healthy human individuals. Some clones are missing from TCRdb's copy, which holds only in-frame ones; the method was immunoSEQ multiplex PCR. This sample has some 2,000,000 clones, with over 85% found just once. Sequenced material: naive CD4+ T cells sorted from blood. The receptors shown here come from a man younger than 30 in good health. The CDR3 runs from the conserved cysteine through the conserved F or W. Fields, in order: clone size, V gene, J gene, D gene, CDR3 protein, CDR3 DNA. A D gene is named only where the DNA matches it firmly. Clone size is not always given. Where it is, it says once, few, many or a class for expanded clones.

-	TRBV7-7	TRBJ2-7	TRBD1	CASSSGGTGFDEQYF	TGTGCTAGCAGCTCTGGAGGGACAGGGTTCGACGAGCAGTACTTC
-	TRBV27	TRBJ1-2	TRBD1	CASSLSAGGDYGYTF	TGTGCCAGCAGTTTATCGGCAGGGGGAGACTATGGCTACACCTTC
-	TRBV27	TRBJ2-1	TRBD2	CASSLSTSGYNEQFF	TGTGCCAGCAGTTTATCGACTAGCGGCTACAATGAGCAGTTCTTC
once	TRBV7-2	TRBJ1-1	-	CASSFWGEAFF	TGTGCCAGCAGCTTTTGGGGCGAAGCTTTCTTT
-	TRBV29-1	TRBJ2-1	TRBD2	CSVGTGLELGEQFF	TGCAGCGTGGGGACGGGACTAGAGTTGGGTGAGCAGTTCTTC
-	TRBV6-5	TRBJ1-6	-	CASSPTEAWPLHF	TGTGCCAGCAGCCCGACAGAGGCCTGGCCCCTCCACTTT
once	TRBV5-4	TRBJ1-4	-	CASSLRDGNEKLFF	TGTGCCAGCAGCCTCCGGGACGGAAATGAAAAACTGTTTTTT
-	TRBV19	TRBJ2-1	TRBD1	CASSIGTDYNEQFF	TGTGCCAGTAGTATTGGGACAGATTACAATGAGCAGTTCTTC
-	TRBV29-1	TRBJ2-1	-	CSVDVGILSDEQFF	TGCAGCGTTGACGTCGGCATCCTGAGCGATGAGCAGTTCTTC
-	TRBV10-2	TRBJ2-5	TRBD2	CASGLAGGGETQYF	TGCGCCAGCGGACTAGCGGGAGGTGGGGAGACCCAGTACTTC
once	TRBV6-6	TRBJ2-7	TRBD2	CASGGREGQYEQYF	TGTGCCAGCGGAGGGCGGGAGGGCCAATACGAGCAGTACTTC
-	TRBV10-1	TRBJ1-1	TRBD1	CASSPPGQVEAFF	TGCGCCAGCAGCCCACCGGGACAGGTGGAAGCTTTCTTT
-	TRBV5-1	TRBJ1-6	-	CASSLAGYSPLHF	TGCGCCAGCAGCTTAGCAGGGTATTCACCCCTCCACTTT
-	TRBV5-6	TRBJ2-3	-	CASSLVVPEWGEGDTQYF	TGTGCCAGCAGCTTGGTAGTGCCGGAGTGGGGCGAAGGAGATACGCAGTATTTT
-	TRBV5-4	TRBJ1-2	TRBD1	CASSRQGAYTF	TGTGCCAGCAGCAGGCAGGGGGCTTACACCTTC
-	TRBV19	TRBJ2-7	TRBD2	CASSQLAGSGEQYF	TGTGCCAGTAGTCAACTAGCGGGGTCGGGCGAGCAGTACTTC
once	TRBV4-3	TRBJ1-5	-	CASSQGGGYNQPQHF	TGCGCCAGCAGCCAAGGTGGGGGTTACAATCAGCCCCAGCATTTT
-	TRBV4-1	TRBJ2-1	TRBD1	CASSQSPGTGSYNEQFF	TGCGCCAGCAGCCAATCTCCCGGGACAGGGTCCTACAATGAGCAGTTCTTC